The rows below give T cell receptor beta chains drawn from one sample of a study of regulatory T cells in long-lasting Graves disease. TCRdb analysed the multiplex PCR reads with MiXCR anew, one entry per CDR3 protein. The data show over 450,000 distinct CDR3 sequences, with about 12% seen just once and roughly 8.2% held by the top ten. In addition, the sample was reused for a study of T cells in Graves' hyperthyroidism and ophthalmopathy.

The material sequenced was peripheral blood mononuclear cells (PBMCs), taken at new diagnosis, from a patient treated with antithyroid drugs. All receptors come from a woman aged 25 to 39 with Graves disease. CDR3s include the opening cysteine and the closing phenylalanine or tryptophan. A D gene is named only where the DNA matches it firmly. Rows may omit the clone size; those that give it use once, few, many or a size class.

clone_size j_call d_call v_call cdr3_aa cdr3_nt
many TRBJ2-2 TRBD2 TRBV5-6 CASSLIGTSVNTGELFF TGTGCCAGCAGCTTAATCGGGACTAGCGTTAACACCGGGGAGCTGTTTTTT
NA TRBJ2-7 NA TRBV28 CASSSNRVPAAYEQYF TGTGCCAGCAGTTCAAACAGGGTCCCCGCAGCCTACGAGCAGTACTTC
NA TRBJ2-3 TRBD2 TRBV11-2 CASSHLAGGPDTQYF TGTGCCAGCAGCCATTTAGCGGGAGGGCCGGATACGCAGTATTTT
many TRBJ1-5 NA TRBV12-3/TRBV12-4 CASSRTENQPQHF TGTGCCAGCAGTCGGACTGAAAATCAGCCCCAGCATTTT
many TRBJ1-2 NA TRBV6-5 CASSYSTGPNYGYTF TGTGCCAGCAGTTACTCGACCGGGCCCAACTATGGCTACACCTTC
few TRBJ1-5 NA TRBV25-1 CASLRKTQPQHF TGTGCCTCCCTAAGAAAGACTCAGCCCCAGCATTTT
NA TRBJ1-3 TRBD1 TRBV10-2 CASTVTGAGNTIYF TGCGCCAGCACTGTGACAGGGGCTGGAAACACCATATATTTT
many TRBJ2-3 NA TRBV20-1 CSARALGTDTQYF TGCAGTGCTAGAGCACTGGGCACAGATACGCAGTATTTT
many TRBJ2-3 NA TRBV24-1 CATSEKDTQYF TGTGCCACCAGCGAGAAGGATACGCAGTATTTT
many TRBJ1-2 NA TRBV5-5 CASSPVGYYGYTF TGTGCCAGCAGCCCGGTCGGGTACTATGGCTACACCTTC
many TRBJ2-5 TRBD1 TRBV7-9 CASSPGTVPFQETQYF TGTGCCAGCAGCCCCGGGACAGTGCCCTTTCAAGAGACCCAGTACTTC
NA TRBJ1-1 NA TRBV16 CASSAKGSATEAFF TGTGCCAGCAGCGCCAAGGGGTCTGCCACTGAAGCTTTCTTT
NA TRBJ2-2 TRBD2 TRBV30 CAWSTGGETGELFF TGTGCCTGGAGTACGGGGGGGGAGACCGGGGAGCTGTTTTTT
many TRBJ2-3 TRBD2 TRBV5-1 CASSSRLAPTDTQYF TGCGCCAGCAGCTCCCGACTAGCCCCCACAGATACGCAGTATTTT
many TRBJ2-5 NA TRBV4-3 CASSQEDGPGTQYF TGCGCCAGCAGCCAAGAGGACGGCCCGGGGACCCAGTACTTC
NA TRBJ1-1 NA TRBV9 CASSVQMGDTEAFF TGTGCCAGCAGCGTACAGATGGGGGACACTGAAGCTTTCTTT
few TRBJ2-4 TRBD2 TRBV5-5 CASSPPNLVAGGLFEGLAKNIQYF TGTGCCAGCAGCCCACCCAATCTAGTAGCGGGAGGGCTATTTGAGGGACTGGCCAAAAACATTCAGTACTTC
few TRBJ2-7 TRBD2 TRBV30 CAWSQLGTSGSRGYEQYF TGTGCCTGGAGTCAGTTGGGGACTAGCGGGTCTCGCGGATACGAGCAGTACTTC
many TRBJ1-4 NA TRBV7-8 CASSSNGNEKLFF TGTGCCAGCAGCTCGAATGGTAATGAAAAACTGTTTTTT
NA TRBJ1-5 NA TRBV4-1 CASSQAGQYNQPQHF TGCGCCAGCAGCCAAGCTGGACAGTACAATCAGCCCCAGCATTTT
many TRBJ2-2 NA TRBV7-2 CASSLASWELFF TGTGCCAGCAGCTTAGCGTCTTGGGAGCTGTTTTTT
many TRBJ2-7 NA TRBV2 CASRLQLGNAYEQYF TGTGCCAGCAGATTACAGCTCGGGAACGCCTACGAGCAGTACTTC
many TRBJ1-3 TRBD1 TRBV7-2 CASSSTGGGNTIYF TGTGCCAGCAGCTCGACAGGGGGCGGAAACACCATATATTTT
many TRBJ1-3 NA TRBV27 CASSPSRLSGNTIYF TGTGCCAGCAGCCCAAGTCGGCTCTCTGGAAACACCATATATTTT
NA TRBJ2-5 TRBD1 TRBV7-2 CASSPRTGIEAQYF TGTGCCAGCAGCCCAAGGACAGGGATAGAGGCCCAGTACTTC
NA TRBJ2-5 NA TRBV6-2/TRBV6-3 CASSFIPGTKTQETQYF TGTGCCAGCAGTTTCATCCCCGGGACAAAAACACAAGAGACCCAGTACTTC
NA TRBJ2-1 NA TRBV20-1 CSVQTGVKEQFF TGCAGTGTCCAGACTGGGGTCAAGGAGCAGTTCTTC
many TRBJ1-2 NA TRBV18 CASSPPGGLSGYTF TGTGCCAGCTCACCACCGGGGGGACTTTCTGGCTACACCTTC
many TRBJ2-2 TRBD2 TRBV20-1 CSANLGTSGRAEYTGELFF TGCAGTGCTAACCTCGGGACTAGCGGGAGGGCCGAATACACCGGGGAGCTGTTTTTT
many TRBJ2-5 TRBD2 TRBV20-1 CSARGFSGTEETQYF TGCAGTGCGAGGGGATTTAGCGGGACGGAAGAGACCCAGTACTTC